The 7 T cell receptor beta chains listed next were all sequenced from one sample in a study of OX40 agonist ivuxolimab in advanced cancers. Libraries were prepared by immunoSEQ multiplex PCR; TCRdb keeps only in-frame clonotypes and omits some of them. In the table there are 53,000 or so clones, 93% of which are singletons. Sequenced material: CD4+ or CD8+ T cells sorted from blood, taken in a trial of the OX40 agonist ivuxolimab. The origin of the receptors is an adult with an advanced solid tumor such as melanoma, head and neck, liver or kidney cancer.

V usage is TRBV19 and J usage is TRBJ2-2; D is perhaps TRBD1 or TRBD2 (5 bases each). Per the germline V gene, CDR1 is LNHDA and CDR2 is SQIVND (reference sequence). V lost 9 bases, J lost 6 bases, and 14 bases lay in between. This CDR3 comprises 13 residues. The CDR3 region is CASQLGDAGELFF. The CDR3 DNA reads as TGTGCCAGCCAACTAGGGGACGCCGGGGAGCTGTTTTTT.

V usage is TRBV6-5 and J usage is TRBJ2-7; TRBD1 matches at 11 bases. With 5 bases clipped from V and 1 base from J, the junction kept 4 bases outside the gene matches. The CDR3 sequence is 15 residues long. Germline V gene data show CDR1 as MNHEY and CDR2 as SVGAGI. This chain's CDR3 is CASSRTGGHSYEQYF. In DNA, the CDR3 is TGTGCCAGCAGTAGGACAGGGGGCCATTCCTACGAGCAGTACTTC.

V and J are TRBV18 and TRBJ2-7, with no clear D. CDR1 and CDR2 from the germline V gene are KGHSH and LQKENI. There are 14 residues in the CDR3. Trimming removed 2 bases at V and 0 bases at J, with 8 bases between. CDR3 coding DNA: TGTGCCAGCTCACCAAACGGTTACTCCTACGAGCAGTACTTC. Translation gives CASSPNGYSYEQYF. Using reference TRBV18 and TRBJ2-7 for the parts outside the CDR3, the full variable domain is NAGVMQNPRHLVRRRGQEARLRCSPMKGHSHVYWYRQLPEEGLKFMVYLQKENIIDESGMPKERFSAEFPKEGPSILRIQQVVRGDSAAYFCASSPNGYSYEQYFGPGTRLTVT.

This chain joins TRBV13 and TRBJ2-2; 7 nucleotides agree with TRBD1. V was clipped by 3 bases and J by 2 bases; unmatched bases: 6. The CDR3 runs 16 residues. The germline gives CDR1 PRHDT, CDR2 FYEKMQ (reference sequence). CDR3 region: CASSFTRGQNTGELFF. In DNA form, the CDR3 reads TGTGCCAGCAGCTTCACGAGGGGGCAAAACACCGGGGAGCTGTTTTTT.

The chain joins TRBV6-1 to TRBJ2-7, with 7 bases aligning to TRBD1. V shed 5 bases and J 2 bases; nucleotides not matched to a gene: 9. In germline, CDR1 is MNHNS, CDR2 SASEGT. The CDR3 is made up of 15 amino acids. CDR3 protein: CASSNPGQHPYEQYF. In DNA, the CDR3 is TGTGCCAGCAGTAACCCGGGACAGCATCCCTACGAGCAGTACTTC.

The chain links TRBV4-1 to TRBJ2-2; TRBD1 aligns across 7 bases. CDR3 length equals 13 residues. Trimming took 10 bases from V and 7 from J; bases not matched to a gene: 9. Germline V gene sequence: CDR1 MGHRA, CDR2 YSYEKL. CDR3 residues: CATSWGQRGELFF. The CDR3 nucleotides read TGCGCCACCTCCTGGGGACAGCGCGGGGAGCTGTTTTTT.

The chain couples TRBV9 to TRBJ1-1, with D possibly matching TRBD1 (5 bases). The CDR3 loop spans 14 amino acids. Germline V lookup: CDR1 SGDLS, CDR2 YYNGEE. Trimming stripped 5 bases from V and 1 base from J, with 12 bases between. CDR3 sequence (DNA): TGTGCCAGCAGTCGGTCAGGGCCGAACACTGAAGCTTTCTTT. Amino acids: CASSRSGPNTEAFF.